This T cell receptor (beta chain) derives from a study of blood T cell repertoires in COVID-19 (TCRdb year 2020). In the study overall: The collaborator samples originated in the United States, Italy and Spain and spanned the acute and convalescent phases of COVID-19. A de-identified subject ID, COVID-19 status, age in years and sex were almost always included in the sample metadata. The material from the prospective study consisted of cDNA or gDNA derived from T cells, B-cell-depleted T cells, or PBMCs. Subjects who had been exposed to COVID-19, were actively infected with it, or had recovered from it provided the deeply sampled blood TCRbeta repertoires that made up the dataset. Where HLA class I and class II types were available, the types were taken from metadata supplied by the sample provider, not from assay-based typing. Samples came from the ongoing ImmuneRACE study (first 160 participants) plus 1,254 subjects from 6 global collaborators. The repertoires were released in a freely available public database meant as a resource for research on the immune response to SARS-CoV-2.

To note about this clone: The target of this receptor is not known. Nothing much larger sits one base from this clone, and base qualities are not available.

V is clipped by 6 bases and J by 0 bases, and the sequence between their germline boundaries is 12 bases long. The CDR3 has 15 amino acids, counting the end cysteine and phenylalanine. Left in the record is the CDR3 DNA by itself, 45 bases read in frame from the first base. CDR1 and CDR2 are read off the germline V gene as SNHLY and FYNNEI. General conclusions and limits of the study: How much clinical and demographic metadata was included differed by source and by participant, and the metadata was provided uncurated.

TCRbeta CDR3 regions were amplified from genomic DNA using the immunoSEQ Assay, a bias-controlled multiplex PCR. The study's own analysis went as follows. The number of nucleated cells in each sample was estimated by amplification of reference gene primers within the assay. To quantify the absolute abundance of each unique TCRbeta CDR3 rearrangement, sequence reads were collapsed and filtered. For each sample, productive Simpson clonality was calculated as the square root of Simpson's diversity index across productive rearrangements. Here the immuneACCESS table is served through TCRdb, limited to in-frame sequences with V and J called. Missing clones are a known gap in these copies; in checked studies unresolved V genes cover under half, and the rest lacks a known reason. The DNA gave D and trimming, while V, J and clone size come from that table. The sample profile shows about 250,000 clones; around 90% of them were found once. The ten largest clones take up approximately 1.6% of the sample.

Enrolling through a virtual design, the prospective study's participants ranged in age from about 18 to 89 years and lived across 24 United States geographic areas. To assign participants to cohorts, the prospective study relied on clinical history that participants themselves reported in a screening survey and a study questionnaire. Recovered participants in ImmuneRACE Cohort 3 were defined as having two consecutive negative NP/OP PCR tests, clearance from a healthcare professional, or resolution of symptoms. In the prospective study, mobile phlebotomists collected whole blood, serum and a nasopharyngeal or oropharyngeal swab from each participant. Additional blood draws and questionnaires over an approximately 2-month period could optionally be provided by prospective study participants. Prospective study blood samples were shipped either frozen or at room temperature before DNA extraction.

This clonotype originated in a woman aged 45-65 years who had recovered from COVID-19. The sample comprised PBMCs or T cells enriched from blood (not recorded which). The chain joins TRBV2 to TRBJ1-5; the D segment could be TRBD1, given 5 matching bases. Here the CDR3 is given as CASRAGHNSNQPQHF. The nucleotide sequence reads TGTGCCAGCAGGGCTGGACACAATAGCAATCAGCCCCAGCATTTT.